This TCR beta chain comes out of a study of blood T cell repertoires in COVID-19. Turning to the study itself: The samples span acute and convalescent COVID-19 from the United States, Italy and Spain.

The germline CDR1 and CDR2 sequences are SGHVS and FQNEAQ. CDR3 length: 15 residues. Germline trimming cut 5 bases from V and 4 bases from J; bases unmatched to any gene: 10. Under the authors' procedure: Quantification of nucleated cells was approximated via reference gene primer amplification. Some clones are missing from TCRdb's copy, which holds only in-frame ones; the method was immunoSEQ multiplex PCR. V, J and clone size are those of that table, while D and trimming were read from the DNA. Counted here are 84,000 or so clones, around nine tenths occurring once; the ten biggest clones make up approximately 5.9%.

This TCR came from a man aged 55-75 years with acute or convalescent COVID-19. The rearrangement links TRBV7-8 to TRBJ2-7; 8 bases map to TRBD1. The material sequenced was peripheral blood. The CDR3 is CASSTSDRGEYEQYF. In DNA, the CDR3 is TGTGCCAGCAGCACATCAGACAGGGGCGAGTACGAGCAGTACTTC.